Listed here are 32 T cell receptor beta chains from one sample, sequenced in a study of patients and donors after allogeneic stem cell transplantation. Using its own MiXCR run on the RT-PCR reads, TCRdb lists one record per CDR3 protein. This sample has about 110,000 distinct CDR3 sequences, with 35% to 45% found just once. Sequencing used blood, either unsorted or a sorted T cell fraction (not recorded which). Receptors were obtained from a human donor who was either an allogeneic HSCT recipient or a stem cell or donor lymphocyte infusion donor (not recorded which). It is not recorded whose cells these are; they may come from a transplant donor.

This clonotype was picked up a small number of times. This chain joins TRBV15 and TRBJ2-7, with 14 nucleotides matching TRBD2. From germline, CDR1 is LNHNV and CDR2 YYDKDF (reference sequence). This CDR3 has 15 amino acids. With V trimmed by 5 bases and J by 3 bases, 3 bases remained unmatched. CDR3 bases: TGTGCCACCAGCCGGACTAGCGGGAGGCTCTACGAGCAGTACTTC. Translating gives CATSRTSGRLYEQYF.

Only one count was recorded for this clonotype. In DNA form, the CDR3 reads TGTGCCAGCAGTTTAAGGGTTCAGCCCCAGCATTTT. Translation: CASSLRVQPQHF. This chain links TRBV12-3 or TRBV12-4 with TRBJ1-5, with D hard to call. V gave up 2 bases and J gave up 6 bases, with 5 bases separating them. The CDR3 is made up of 12 amino acids.

This chain joins TRBV5-1 and TRBJ1-6; tentative D call: TRBD1 (6 bases). The ends were cut back, 2 bases at V and 10 bases at J, with 13 bases in the middle. From germline, CDR1 is SGHRS and CDR2 YFSETQ. The CDR3 sequence is 14 residues long. The CDR3 bases are TGCGCCAGCAGCTTCGGACAGTCAGGATCACCCCTCCACTTT. Translating gives CASSFGQSGSPLHF.

The chain joins TRBV28 to TRBJ2-3; D tentatively fits TRBD1 or TRBD2 (6 bases each). V lost 5 bases and J 5 bases, leaving 17 bases between the germline ends. The CDR3 covers 15 residues. CDR1 and CDR2 (germline): MDHEN, SYDVKM. Written as DNA, the CDR3 is TGTGCCAGCAGTGTCCCTCCGGGGGCGAAAGATACGCAGTATTTT. Amino acid sequence: CASSVPPGAKDTQYF.

Ten or more counts support this clonotype. The gene calls are TRBV15 and TRBJ1-1, with D unresolved. V lost 3 bases and J 1 base, leaving 9 bases between the germline ends. CDR3 length: 14 amino acids. Looked up from germline, CDR1 is LNHNV and CDR2 is YYDKDF (reference sequence). CDR3 bases: TGTGCCACCAGCAGTCAACGGGGGAACACTGAAGCTTTCTTT. Translated: CATSSQRGNTEAFF. The full variable domain, in which reference TRBV15 and TRBJ1-1 provide the parts outside the CDR3, is DAMVIQNPRYQVTQFGKPVTLSCSQTLNHNVMYWYQQKSSQAPKLLFHYYDKDFNNEADTPDNFQSRRPNTSFCFLDIRSPGLGDTAMYLCATSSQRGNTEAFFGQGTRLTVV.

This clonotype has just a few counts. J is TRBJ1-1 and V is TRBV20-1; 7 bases align to TRBD1. Trimming cost V 6 bases and J 5 bases; bases outside gene matches: 18. This CDR3 is built from 16 residues. CDR1 DFQATT and CDR2 SNEGSKA come from the germline V gene (reference sequence). The CDR3 DNA reads as TGCAGTGCCGCCCCCCGATTGGCCAGGGGGGGAACTGAAGCTTTCTTT. This codes for CSAAPRLARGGTEAFF.

This clonotype turned up a few times. The chain recombines TRBV12-3 or TRBV12-4 with TRBJ2-2; no clear D. With 3 bases removed from V and 0 bases from J, the gap between germline ends came to 5 bases. The CDR3 is 14 residues long. The CDR3 region is CASSFGPNTGELFF. The CDR3 DNA reads TGTGCCAGCAGTTTCGGGCCGAACACCGGGGAGCTGTTTTTT.

J is TRBJ2-7 and V is TRBV15; 7 nucleotides match TRBD2. This CDR3 comprises 16 residues. In germline, CDR1 is LNHNV, CDR2 YYDKDF (reference sequence). J was trimmed by 6 bases and V by 0 bases; bases with no gene match: 11. The CDR3 here is CATSRDLWAGVAEQYF. The CDR3 DNA follows: TGTGCCACCAGCAGAGATCTTTGGGCGGGAGTAGCCGAGCAGTACTTC.

This clonotype was seen ten or more times. The rearrangement links TRBV29-1 to TRBJ1-1; D might be TRBD1 (6 bases). CDR3 length equals 13 residues. Germline-derived CDR1 and CDR2 are SQVTM and ANQGSEA. V was shortened by 6 bases and J by 9 bases, with 20 bases between the two germline ends. CDR3 amino acids: CSVEHKKGGKAFF. The CDR3 DNA reads as TGCAGCGTCGAACACAAGAAAGGGGGGAAAGCTTTCTTT.

The chain is built from TRBV12-5 and TRBJ2-1; no clear D. V was shortened by 2 bases and J by 6 bases, with 5 bases between the two germline ends. Germline CDR1 is LGHNT and CDR2 is FRNRAP. The CDR3 sequence is 12 residues long. The CDR3 coding sequence is TGTGCTAGTGGTTTGTATCCCAATGAGCAGTTCTTC. It codes for CASGLYPNEQFF.

The rearrangement links TRBV5-6 to TRBJ1-4; D is unclear. Per germline, CDR1 SGHDT and CDR2 YYEEEE. The CDR3 runs 15 residues. Between the trimmed V and J ends, which lost 4 bases and 3 bases, there was a span of 13 bases. DNA of the CDR3: TGTGCCAGCAGCGGAACAGACGTTTCTAATGAAAAACTGTTTTTT. It translates to CASSGTDVSNEKLFF.

The chain recombines TRBV7-2 with TRBJ1-1, with D uncertain. The CDR3 loop spans 15 amino acids. With 1 base removed from V and 1 base from J, the gap between germline ends came to 10 bases. Germline values: CDR1 SGHTA, CDR2 FQGNSA. In DNA form, the CDR3 reads TGTGCCAGCAGCTTAGTGGCGGGAAGGAACACTGAAGCTTTCTTT. This gives the protein CASSLVAGRNTEAFF.

The table lists this clonotype with a few counts. V usage is TRBV10-3 and J usage is TRBJ1-2; D not certain. The CDR3 extends over 14 amino acids. Looked up from germline, CDR1 is ENHRY and CDR2 is SYGVKD. Deletions cut 3 bases from V and 8 bases from J, with 16 bases between. Here the CDR3 reads CAISDRHTLQGYTF. CDR3 coding DNA: TGTGCCATCAGTGATAGGCACACCCTGCAGGGCTACACCTTC.

This clonotype occurred a few times. The chain has TRBV4-3 and TRBJ2-2, with 7 bases that match TRBD1. With 1 base clipped from V and 1 base from J, the junction kept 6 bases outside the gene matches. The CDR3 covers 17 residues. The germline V gene encodes CDR1 LGHNA and CDR2 YSLEER. CDR3 nucleotides: TGCGCCAGCAGCCAAGGCAGGGGGACCAAGAACACCGGGGAGCTGTTTTTT. Encoded protein: CASSQGRGTKNTGELFF.

The chain employs TRBV4-3 and TRBJ1-2; the D gene is possibly TRBD1 (6 bases). This CDR3 spans 17 amino acids. V was trimmed by 3 bases and J by 3 bases, leaving 20 bases between them. CDR1 is LGHNA, CDR2 YSLEER, per germline. This chain's CDR3 is CASSHDARTASYYGYTF. CDR3 DNA sequence: TGCGCCAGCAGCCATGACGCTCGGACAGCGTCATACTATGGCTACACCTTC.

This clonotype has only a few counts. The chain is built from TRBV20-1 and TRBJ2-1; 13 positions agree with TRBD2. V was pared by 5 bases and J by 9 bases, with 4 bases of the junction left unmatched. The CDR3 runs to 13 residues. The germline CDR1 and CDR2 sequences are DFQATT and SNEGSKA (reference sequence). The CDR3 loop reads CSASRTSGSEQFF. In DNA, the CDR3 is TGCAGTGCTTCCCGGACTAGCGGGAGTGAGCAGTTCTTC.

The V call is TRBV5-1, the J call TRBJ1-3; D remains unclear. Germline V CDR1 and CDR2: SGHRS, YFSETQ. The V and J ends lost 6 bases and 4 bases respectively, with 5 bases between them. The CDR3 is 11 residues long. The CDR3 loop reads CASKSGNTIYF. The CDR3 coding sequence is TGCGCCAGCAAAAGCGGAAACACCATATATTTT.

This clonotype was detected a few times. The chain joins TRBV5-1 to TRBJ2-2; a possible D gene is TRBD2 (5 bases). V shed 4 bases and J shed 4 bases, with 17 bases lying between them. Germline CDR1 is SGHRS and CDR2 is YFSETQ. The CDR3 runs 16 residues. This CDR3 reads CASSITGVKATGELFF. CDR3 DNA: TGCGCCAGCAGCATCACCGGGGTCAAAGCCACCGGGGAGCTGTTTTTT.

J is TRBJ1-4 and V is TRBV7-2, with unresolved D. V lost 5 bases to trimming and J lost 5 bases, with 12 bases between them. CDR1 is SGHTA and CDR2 is FQGNSA in the germline V gene. The CDR3 has 14 amino acids. The CDR3 DNA sequence: TGTGCCAGCAGCCCCGGGCCTCAAAATGAAAAACTGTTTTTT. Translated, it gives CASSPGPQNEKLFF.

The DNA for the CDR3 is TGTGCCAGCAGTTACTGGCCATCCTACGAGCAGTACTTC. Its translation is CASSYWPSYEQYF. This chain uses TRBV6-2 or TRBV6-3 with TRBJ2-7, with D uncertain. Trimming pared 1 base from V and 1 base from J, leaving 5 bases between. The germline gives CDR1 MNHEY, CDR2 SVGEGT. The CDR3 consists of 13 residues.

The chain employs TRBV11-2 and TRBJ1-6, with D possibly being TRBD1 (6 bases). Germline V gene data show CDR1 as SGHAT and CDR2 as FQNNGV. V lost 5 bases, J lost 7 bases, and 21 bases lay in between. This CDR3 spans 17 amino acids. The CDR3 sequence: CASSHVGGGQLNSPLHF. The CDR3 region has the DNA TGTGCCAGCAGCCACGTTGGGGGGGGCCAACTAAATTCACCCCTCCACTTT.

This clonotype has just one count. J is TRBJ1-1 and V is TRBV20-1; a possible D gene is TRBD1 (6 bases). CDR1 and CDR2 from the germline V gene are DFQATT and SNEGSKA (reference sequence). V gave up 6 bases and J gave up 1 base, with 12 bases separating them. The CDR3 is made up of 13 amino acids. The CDR3 DNA is TGCAGTGCCCACAGGGTTAGGAACACTGAAGCTTTCTTT. Translated, it gives CSAHRVRNTEAFF.

The chain links TRBV20-1 to TRBJ1-6; 7 bases are a match to TRBD1. The CDR3 has 13 residues. CDR1 and CDR2 (germline): DFQATT, SNEGSKA (reference sequence). V shed 6 bases, J shed 7 bases, and the junction held 6 bases outside the gene matches. As DNA, the CDR3 is TGCAGTGCCAGTACAGGGGTGAATTCACCCCTCCACTTT. Protein sequence: CSASTGVNSPLHF.

The chain combines TRBV5-4 with TRBJ2-3, with a weak D call TRBD2 (6 bases). Per the germline V gene, CDR1 is SGHNT and CDR2 is YYREEE (reference sequence). Trimming removed 0 bases from V and 2 bases from J, with 13 bases in between. The CDR3 runs to 16 residues. Here the CDR3 DNA reads TGTGCCAGCAGCTTGGTTGGACTAAGGATCACAGATACGCAGTATTTT. Its translation: CASSLVGLRITDTQYF.

The rearrangement joins TRBV28 to TRBJ1-5; D is unresolved. CDR1 and CDR2 (germline): MDHEN, SYDVKM. The CDR3 sequence is 15 residues long. V was pared by 7 bases and J by 2 bases, with 15 bases between. CDR3 sequence reads: CASIVGGNRNQPQHF. CDR3 coding DNA: TGTGCCAGCATTGTGGGTGGTAATCGCAATCAGCCCCAGCATTTT.

With regard to this clonotype: A read error may account for a junction end that differs from germline. CDR3 sequence reads: CSAKDDWLGAFF. The CDR3 nucleotides are TGCAGCGCTAAGGACGATTGGCTCGGGGCTTTCTTT. The chain recombines TRBV20-1 with TRBJ1-1, with D unresolved. In germline, CDR1 is DFQATT, CDR2 SNEGSKA (reference sequence). The CDR3 spans 12 residues.

The sample holds a few counts of this clonotype. This chain connects TRBV6-5 to TRBJ2-3; D gene uncertain. Germline V CDR1 and CDR2: MNHEY, SVGAGI. This CDR3 has 11 residues. V was cut by 2 bases and J by 4 bases, with 1 base left in between. The CDR3 here is CASSYADTQYF. DNA for the CDR3: TGTGCCAGCAGTTACGCAGATACGCAGTATTTT.

The chain combines TRBV12-3 or TRBV12-4 with TRBJ2-5, with TRBD2 as a possible D gene (5 bases). The CDR3 has 14 residues. Trimming took 1 base from V and 5 from J, leaving 11 bases between them. The CDR3 DNA is TGTGCCAGCAGTTTAGGTCGGGAACGGGAGACCCAGTACTTC. Translating gives CASSLGRERETQYF.

The chain employs TRBV27 and TRBJ1-1; 9 bases map to TRBD1. This CDR3 is built from 17 residues. CDR1 and CDR2 from the germline V gene are MNHEY and SMNVEV (reference sequence). After removal of 7 bases from V and 1 base from J, the junction contained 13 bases not matched to a gene. CDR3 protein: CASKKFRDRAANTEAFF. DNA of the CDR3: TGTGCCAGCAAGAAATTCCGGGACAGGGCGGCGAACACTGAAGCTTTCTTT.

The gene calls are TRBV27 and TRBJ2-7, with a weak D call TRBD1 (5 bases). CDR3 length: 13 residues. Germline CDR1 is MNHEY and CDR2 is SMNVEV (reference sequence). V was shortened by 5 bases and J by 4 bases, with 12 bases between the two germline ends. This chain's CDR3 is CASSRIREYEQYF. The CDR3 DNA sequence: TGTGCCAGCAGTCGGATCAGGGAATACGAGCAGTACTTC.

The V gene is TRBV20-1, the J gene TRBJ1-5; D is undetermined. CDR1 is DFQATT, CDR2 SNEGSKA, per germline (reference sequence). The CDR3 contains 12 residues. Trimming left V 4 bases short and J 3 bases short, with 7 bases between. CDR3 in amino acids: CSAMRYNQPQHF. DNA of the CDR3: TGCAGTGCTATGCGGTACAATCAGCCCCAGCATTTT.

V usage is TRBV12-3 or TRBV12-4 and J usage is TRBJ2-1, with 8 positions matching TRBD1. The V and J ends lost 6 bases and 1 base, in that order; junction bases with no gene match: 2. CDR3 length: 14 residues. CDR3 sequence (DNA): TGTGCCAGCAGCGGACAGGGATCCTACAATGAGCAGTTCTTC. This translates into CASSGQGSYNEQFF.